The present T cell receptor beta chain was sequenced within a study of T cells in Graves' hyperthyroidism and ophthalmopathy. The CDR3 length is 18 residues. V was pared by 1 base and J by 4 bases, with 23 bases between. Germline V gene sequence: CDR1 SGHTS, CDR2 YDEGEE. Amplification of TCR beta CDR3 regions was performed using RNA transcripts as template. Using the HTBI primer set, a first-round RT-PCR was run on the TCR CDR3. TCRdb reprocessed the multiplex PCR reads via MiXCR and lists one record per CDR3 protein. The sample contains under 700,000 distinct CDR3 sequences, roughly a sixth of which appear only once.

The J gene is TRBJ1-2, the V gene TRBV5-8, with a tentative D call TRBD1 (6 bases). The specimen sequenced was blood. The origin of this receptor is a woman between 18 and 29 years old with Graves' hyperthyroidism. The CDR3 DNA follows: TGTGCCAGCAGCTTGTTCGGGTCGGGCAGGGGCGTTGGCTATGGCTACACCTTC. Translated: CASSLFGSGRGVGYGYTF.